These 13 T cell receptor beta chains were all obtained from the same sample, sequenced in a study of blood T cell repertoires in COVID-19. Sequencing was performed with immunoSEQ multiplex PCR; in TCRdb, only in-frame clones are kept and a portion is missing. This repertoire shows 100,000 to 150,000 clones, roughly 80% found once; its top ten account for about 17%. Sequenced input: peripheral blood. Every receptor here comes from a woman of 80 years or more with acute or convalescent COVID-19.

This chain links TRBV4-1 with TRBJ1-6, with 7 bases fitting TRBD1. Germline CDR1 and CDR2: MGHRA and YSYEKL. J lost 9 bases, V lost 4 bases, and 6 bases had no gene match. The CDR3 extends over 14 amino acids. CDR3 DNA sequence: TGCGCCAGCAGCCTCCAGGGGGATTTTTCACCCCTCCACTTT. Encoded protein: CASSLQGDFSPLHF.

This chain uses TRBV4-1 with TRBJ1-4; 12 nucleotides align to TRBD1. CDR1 and CDR2 (germline): MGHRA, YSYEKL. V dropped 1 base and J dropped 10; count of bases not matched to a gene: 4. The CDR3 spans 15 residues. DNA for the CDR3: TGCGCCAGCAGCCAAGCGGGGACAGGGGGCGCAAAACTGTTTTTT. Translated: CASSQAGTGGAKLFF.

The chain joins TRBV7-9 to TRBJ1-1; 9 bases agree with TRBD1. The CDR3 has 15 residues. The germline V gene has CDR1 SEHNR and CDR2 FQNEAQ (reference sequence). J lost 3 bases, V lost 5 bases, and 7 bases had no gene match. Written as DNA, the CDR3 is TGTGCCAGCAGCCCGATCCGACAGGGGGACACTGAAGCTTTCTTT. Translating it yields CASSPIRQGDTEAFF.

The V call is TRBV2, the J call TRBJ2-2; TRBD2 might be the D (7 bases). CDR3 length: 14 amino acids. The germline V gene encodes CDR1 SNHLY and CDR2 FYNNEI. Trimming stripped 8 bases from V and 6 bases from J, with 16 bases between. The CDR3 spells CASWGRERAGELFF. CDR3 DNA sequence: TGTGCCAGCTGGGGGCGGGAGAGGGCCGGGGAGCTGTTTTTT.

This chain connects TRBV30 to TRBJ1-2, with 8 nucleotides matching TRBD1. Germline-derived CDR1 and CDR2 are GTSNPN and SVGIG (reference sequence). V was clipped by 6 bases and J by 7 bases; unmatched bases: 13. CDR3 length: 14 amino acids. CDR3 DNA sequence: TGTGCCTGTCCTCAGGGGGCAGGACAGGGTGGCTACACCTTC. Translation gives CACPQGAGQGGYTF.

This clone was observed a single time. This chain links TRBV5-1 with TRBJ2-5; possible D gene TRBD2, 6 bases. Germline V lookup: CDR1 SGHRS, CDR2 YFSETQ. The V end was cut by 0 bases, the J end by 1 base, with 13 bases between. The CDR3 has 16 residues. CDR3 protein: CASSLAAGRGQETQYF. Written as DNA, the CDR3 is TGCGCCAGCAGCTTGGCCGCGGGGCGGGGCCAAGAGACCCAGTACTTC.

This clone was picked up one time. The V call is TRBV6-5, the J call TRBJ2-3, with 10 bases matching TRBD1. Germline assignment: CDR1 MNHEY and CDR2 SVGAGI. Trimming at V came to 10 bases and at J to 1 base, leaving 2 bases not matched to a gene. The length of the CDR3 is 13 residues. In nucleotides, the CDR3 is TGTGCCACCGGGACAGGGGGCACAGATACGCAGTATTTT. Its protein product is CATGTGGTDTQYF.

The chain recombines TRBV18 with TRBJ2-1; TRBD2 matches at 11 bases. Germline CDR1 KGHSH, CDR2 LQKENI. This CDR3 has 16 residues. V lost 0 bases to trimming and J lost 7 bases; unmatched junction nucleotides: 5. CDR3 residues: CASSPPLAGGPNEQFF. The DNA of the CDR3 is TGTGCCAGCTCACCACCGTTAGCGGGAGGGCCAAATGAGCAGTTCTTC.

V is TRBV12-3 or TRBV12-4 and J is TRBJ2-3, with D hard to call. V gave up 6 bases and J gave up 2 bases, with 6 bases separating them. The length of the CDR3 is 12 residues. The DNA of the CDR3 is TGTGCCAGCAGCTACTACACAGATACGCAGTATTTT. Translating it yields CASSYYTDTQYF.

The chain combines TRBV2 with TRBJ2-1; D might be TRBD2 (5 bases). Trimming took off 7 bases at V and 7 bases at J, with 17 bases between the two ends. The CDR3 runs 14 residues. The V gene's germline CDR1 is SNHLY and CDR2 FYNNEI. CDR3 in amino acids: CASINERPGNEQFF. DNA for the CDR3: TGTGCCAGCATTAATGAGCGGCCGGGGAATGAGCAGTTCTTC.

The genes are TRBV30 and TRBJ1-1; D is uncertain. The V gene's germline CDR1 is GTSNPN and CDR2 SVGIG (reference sequence). The CDR3 is 12 amino acids. With 3 bases removed from V and 2 bases from J, the gap between germline ends came to 7 bases. The CDR3 DNA reads TGTGCCTGGAGGCAGGTAAACACTGAAGCTTTCTTT. As protein: CAWRQVNTEAFF.

The chain carries TRBV4-1 and TRBJ1-5, with 8 bases that match TRBD1. Germline CDR1 reads MGHRA; CDR2 reads YSYEKL. The V and J ends lost 1 base and 3 bases, in that order; junction bases with no gene match: 2. The CDR3 spans 15 residues. In nucleotides, the CDR3 is TGCGCCAGCAGCCAAGCCCAGGGGGCCAATCAGCCCCAGCATTTT. Translation gives CASSQAQGANQPQHF.

This sequence joins TRBV30 and TRBJ2-1, with 9 bases aligning to TRBD2. V was clipped by 1 base and J by 5 bases; unmatched bases: 3. This CDR3 region has 14 residues. Germline CDR1 GTSNPN, CDR2 SVGIG (reference sequence). As DNA, the CDR3 is TGTGCCTGGAGTGGACTAGCGGCGAACAATGAGCAGTTCTTC. As protein: CAWSGLAANNEQFF.